This TCR beta chain appears in the sequencing data of a study of T cell responses to AZD1222 COVID-19 vaccine. TCRdb keeps only in-frame clones here, not all; method: immunoSEQ multiplex PCR. Of roughly 120,000 clones in the sample, 75% to 90% were seen once. This CDR3 spans 15 amino acids. The ends lost 3 bases at V and 1 base at J; junction bases unmatched: 4. Germline V gene sequence: CDR1 KGHSH, CDR2 LQKENI. This TCR derives from an adult in good health. This chain uses TRBV18 with TRBJ1-1, with 8 bases aligning to TRBD1. The sequences come from peripheral blood, collected on day 0 of AZD1222 vaccination. The CDR3 DNA is TGTGCCAGCTCACCGCGGGACAGGAGGAACACTGAAGCTTTCTTT. Translation gives CASSPRDRRNTEAFF.